This TCR beta chain is drawn from a study of blood T cell repertoires in COVID-19. Study in general: Researchers got acute and convalescent COVID-19 samples from the United States, Italy and Spain. PBMCs, B-cell-depleted T cells, or T cells were the source of the cDNA or gDNA that made up the material.

Authors' methods: Quantification of nucleated cells was approximated via reference gene primer amplification. The assay was immunoSEQ multiplex PCR, and TCRdb's table has in-frame clones only and misses some. The V and J calls and clone size were taken over from that table, and D and trimming were inferred from the DNA. The sample yields about 87,000 clones, 70% to 85% seen once. This clone was seen a handful of times. The germline CDR1 and CDR2 sequences are SGHVS and FNYEAQ. Trimming cost V 6 bases and J 0 bases; bases outside gene matches: 7. The CDR3 loop spans 15 amino acids. The TCR comes from a woman aged 50 to 60 with acute or convalescent COVID-19. The material sequenced was peripheral blood. The rearrangement links TRBV7-6 to TRBJ2-7, with 8 bases lining up with TRBD1. The DNA for the CDR3 is TGTGCCAGCAGTTTTGGACAGGGATTCTCCTACGAGCAGTACTTC. Encoded protein: CASSFGQGFSYEQYF.